These 17 T cell receptor beta chains came from one sample sequenced in a study of T cell responses to AZD1222 COVID-19 vaccine. Libraries were prepared by immunoSEQ multiplex PCR; TCRdb keeps only in-frame clonotypes and omits some of them. The sample lists roughly 140,000 clones, approximately 90% seen once, with around 5% in the top ten. Sequencing was performed on peripheral blood, taken on day 0 of AZD1222 vaccination. The receptor set was obtained from an adult in good health.

The chain recombines TRBV9 with TRBJ2-1; the D is unclear. This CDR3 spans 14 amino acids. CDR1 is SGDLS and CDR2 is YYNGEE in the germline V gene. V was cut by 0 bases and J by 7 bases, with 11 bases left in between. The CDR3 coding sequence is TGTGCCAGCAGCGTAGGTCCTAATGAGAATGAGCAGTTCTTC. Translating it yields CASSVGPNENEQFF. Looking up the rest from reference TRBV9 and TRBJ2-1 gives the full variable domain: DSGVTQTPKHLITATGQRVTLRCSPRSGDLSVYWYQQSLDQGLQFLIQYYNGEERAKGNILERFSAQQFPDLHSELNLSSLELGDSALYFCASSVGPNENEQFFGPGTRLTVL.

In nucleotides, the CDR3 is TGCGCCAGCAGCCAAAATAACGTTATATTCACAGTGAACACTGAAGCTTTCTTT. Translating gives CASSQNNVIFTVNTEAFF. The V and J genes are TRBV4-3 and TRBJ1-1; no definite D call. The V gene lost 2 bases and the J gene lost 0 bases, with 19 bases spanning the gap. This CDR3 contains 18 residues. Germline CDR1 reads LGHNA; CDR2 reads YSLEER.

The chain is built from TRBV28 and TRBJ1-4, with D hard to call. V lost 5 bases, J lost 4 bases, and 14 bases lay in between. The CDR3 consists of 15 residues. CDR1 is MDHEN, CDR2 SYDVKM, per germline. In nucleotides, the CDR3 is TGTGCCAGCAGTCCCCCCAGCGGTGATAATGAAAAACTGTTTTTT. It translates to CASSPPSGDNEKLFF.

The V call is TRBV28, the J call TRBJ2-1; 7 bases match TRBD2. This CDR3 spans 16 amino acids. Germline-derived CDR1 and CDR2 are MDHEN and SYDVKM. Unmatched junction bases numbered 15, after V lost 3 bases and J lost 10 bases. The CDR3 protein is CASSLGDYRLSREQFF. CDR3 DNA: TGTGCCAGCAGTTTGGGGGACTATAGACTTTCACGCGAGCAGTTCTTC.

The gene calls are TRBV19 and TRBJ1-2; D possibly corresponds to TRBD1 (5 bases). The CDR3 is 15 residues long. V lost 8 bases, J lost 2 bases, and 18 bases lay in between. Germline-derived CDR1 and CDR2 are LNHDA and SQIVND (reference sequence). CDR3: CASQITGYRNYGYTF. The CDR3 DNA reads as TGTGCCAGTCAAATAACAGGTTACAGAAACTATGGCTACACCTTC.

The V and J genes are TRBV29-1 and TRBJ2-3, with TRBD2 matching over 10 bases. The CDR3 has 17 residues. From germline, CDR1 is SQVTM and CDR2 ANQGSEA. V was clipped by 4 bases and J by 0 bases; unmatched bases: 10. CDR3 nucleotides: TGCAGCGTTGCGGGTCTAGCGGGAGATCCGAGCACAGATACGCAGTATTTT. It encodes CSVAGLAGDPSTDTQYF.

The chain is built from TRBV28 and TRBJ1-1; TRBD1 is a possible D gene (5 bases). CDR1 and CDR2 (germline): MDHEN, SYDVKM. The CDR3 runs 13 residues. Trimming pared 7 bases from V and 8 bases from J, leaving 17 bases between. The DNA for the CDR3 is TGTGCCAGCACCCTGGGACCGTGGGGGGAAGCTTTCTTT. It is translated as CASTLGPWGEAFF.

This chain joins TRBV5-6 and TRBJ2-7; D is possibly TRBD2 (5 bases). The CDR3 is 12 amino acids. V dropped 3 bases and J dropped 5 bases, with 9 bases sitting between them. Germline CDR1 and CDR2: SGHDT and YYEEEE. In DNA form, the CDR3 reads TGTGCCAGCAGCTGGCGGGCCCACGAGCAGTACTTC. Amino acid sequence: CASSWRAHEQYF.

This sequence joins TRBV4-2 and TRBJ2-5, with 13 bases aligning to TRBD2. V shed 4 bases and J 5 bases; nucleotides not matched to a gene: 10. This CDR3 is built from 17 residues. Germline-derived CDR1 and CDR2 are LGHNA and YNFKEQ. CDR3 region: CASSLRTSGRGAETQYF. The CDR3 DNA reads as TGTGCCAGCAGCCTCCGGACTAGCGGGAGAGGGGCGGAGACCCAGTACTTC.

This clone has a single count. The rearrangement joins TRBV5-1 to TRBJ2-7, with D uncertain. Trimming took 7 bases from V and 5 from J, leaving 25 bases between them. CDR3 length: 16 residues. Per the germline V gene, CDR1 is SGHRS and CDR2 is YFSETQ. CDR3 protein: CASQRNSKIYNHEQYF. Written as DNA, the CDR3 is TGCGCCAGCCAAAGAAATAGCAAGATCTATAACCACGAGCAGTACTTC.

The J gene is TRBJ1-5, the V gene TRBV30; D not resolved. Germline values: CDR1 GTSNPN, CDR2 SVGIG (reference sequence). The CDR3 has 15 residues. V lost 1 base to trimming and J lost 0 bases, with 10 bases between them. The CDR3 spells CAWSGGAYSNQPQHF. In DNA form, the CDR3 reads TGTGCCTGGAGTGGCGGCGCTTATAGCAATCAGCCCCAGCATTTT.

CDR3 loop: CASSDTSGRRLNEQFF. The CDR3 DNA reads TGTGCCAGCAGTGATACTAGCGGGAGGAGGTTAAATGAGCAGTTCTTC. The rearrangement uses TRBV25-1 and TRBJ2-1, with 12 bases that match TRBD2. J gave up 7 bases and V 3 bases, and 7 bases lay outside the gene matches. Germline V gene data show CDR1 as MGHDK and CDR2 as SYGVNS. CDR3 length: 16 residues.

The V gene is TRBV7-3, the J gene TRBJ2-3; D gene ambiguous. The V end lost 3 bases, the J end lost 0 bases, and 7 bases lay between the germline ends. The length of the CDR3 is 14 residues. CDR1 and CDR2 (germline): SGHTA, FQGTGA. The CDR3 is CASSLSGSTDTQYF. The CDR3 region has the DNA TGTGCCAGCAGCTTGAGTGGGAGCACAGATACGCAGTATTTT.

The gene calls are TRBV3-1 (or the pseudogene TRBV3-2) and TRBJ1-1; D is ambiguous. Germline V gene sequence: CDR1 LGHDT, CDR2 YNNKEL (reference sequence). Between the trimmed V and J ends, which lost 0 bases and 1 base, there was a span of 6 bases. The CDR3 runs to 14 residues. DNA of the CDR3: TGTGCCAGCAGCCAAGAAGGGAGGAACACTGAAGCTTTCTTT. Protein: CASSQEGRNTEAFF.

The V call is TRBV4-1, the J call TRBJ1-1; D gene unclear. The germline CDR1 and CDR2 sequences are MGHRA and YSYEKL. CDR3 size: 15 residues. Deletions cut 1 base from V and 7 bases from J, with 16 bases between. The CDR3 region has the DNA TGCGCCAGCAGCCAAGTGTTGACCCGGGCTCGTGAAGCTTTCTTT. Residues: CASSQVLTRAREAFF.

V usage is TRBV24-1 and J usage is TRBJ2-7; 12 nucleotides agree with TRBD1. V shed 5 bases, J shed 3 bases, and the junction held 4 bases outside the gene matches. Germline lookup yields CDR1 KGHDR and CDR2 SFDVKD. The CDR3 has 15 amino acids. The CDR3 DNA sequence: TGTGCCACCAGTGCCGGGACAGGGGGCTACTACGAGCAGTACTTC. Translation: CATSAGTGGYYEQYF.

The DNA of the CDR3 is TGCGCCAGCAGCCTCGACAACAATGAGCAGTTCTTC. It encodes CASSLDNNEQFF. The V gene is TRBV5-1, the J gene TRBJ2-1; no definite D call. This CDR3 is 12 amino acids long. The V and J ends lost 4 bases and 5 bases respectively, with 7 bases between them. The germline CDR1 and CDR2 sequences are SGHRS and YFSETQ.